These T cell receptor beta chains were read from a single sample in a study of regulatory T cells in long-lasting Graves disease. TCRdb itself ran the multiplex PCR reads through MiXCR, one entry per CDR3 protein. This sample has 400,000 to 500,000 distinct CDR3 sequences, with about 22% found just once. Material: peripheral blood mononuclear cells (PBMCs), obtained when the disease was refractory, from a patient treated with antithyroid drugs. The source of these receptors is a female donor with Graves disease. CDR3s include the opening cysteine and the closing phenylalanine or tryptophan. The D gene is left open where the match is weak. Part of the rows lack a size; the others show once, few, many or a class for expanded clones.

>TRBV11-3|few|TRBD1|17|TRBJ2-2
TGTGCCAGCAGACCTACGGGACAGGGGGCGGACACCGGGGAGCTGTTTTTT
CASRPTGQGADTGELFF
>TRBV2|many|NA|15|TRBJ1-4
TGTGCCAGCAGTGACGACAGAGGCTCTAATGAAAAACTGTTTTTT
CASSDDRGSNEKLFF
>TRBV30|few|NA|14|TRBJ1-1
TGTGCCTGGAGTCCCCTGAGAGGAGACACTGAAGCTTTCTTT
CAWSPLRGDTEAFF
>TRBV5-1|once|NA|16|TRBJ2-7
TGCGCCAGCAGCTTGGCGACTGGAACAGTTCACTACGAGCAGTACTTC
CASSLATGTVHYEQYF
>TRBV6-5|NA|NA|16|TRBJ1-6
TGTGCCAGCAGTTACTCGCCCATAGGGAATAATTCACCCCTCCACTTT
CASSYSPIGNNSPLHF
>TRBV24-1|NA|TRBD1|15|TRBJ2-7
TGTGCCACCAGTGATCCGGGACAGGGGGCAGCCGAGCAGTACTTC
CATSDPGQGAAEQYF
>TRBV28|many|TRBD2|13|TRBJ2-7
TGTGCCAGTGGGACGGGAGGGGATTACGAGCAGTACTTC
CASGTGGDYEQYF
>TRBV24-1|few|NA|15|TRBJ1-2
TGTGCCACCAGTGGGCCGGGGGACGGTGACTATGGCTACACCTTC
CATSGPGDGDYGYTF
>TRBV12-3/TRBV12-4|many|NA|16|TRBJ1-5
TGTGCCAGCAGTTTCGGGGGCTTCTTTAGCAATCAGCCCCAGCATTTT
CASSFGGFFSNQPQHF
>TRBV19|NA|TRBD1|15|TRBJ2-7
TGTGCCAGTACCAGCCGGGGACAGGGGACTTACGAGCAGTACTTC
CASTSRGQGTYEQYF
>TRBV20-1|many|NA|15|TRBJ2-5
TGCAGTGCCAACCGCCGGGACACGAGTCTGGAGACCCAGTACTTC
CSANRRDTSLETQYF
>TRBV25-1|NA|NA|11|TRBJ1-1
TGTGCCAGCAGTGAACTGGGTGAAGCTTTCTTT
CASSELGEAFF
>TRBV24-1|few|NA|14|TRBJ1-2
TGTGCCACCAGTGATTCCAGACCGTACTATGGCTACACCTTC
CATSDSRPYYGYTF
>TRBV4-1|few|TRBD1|15|TRBJ1-1
TGCGCCAGCAGCTCTCCGGGACAGAACCCCCGTGGAGCTTTCTTT
CASSSPGQNPRGAFF
>TRBV6-1|NA|NA|13|TRBJ1-1
TGTGGGGCGAGCTCCAACGAACAGATCCAAGCTTTCTTT
CGASSNEQIQAFF
>TRBV30|NA|NA|14|TRBJ2-5
TGTGCCTGGAGTGTGTCAAGGGGAAGGGAGACCCAGTACTTC
CAWSVSRGRETQYF
>TRBV28|NA|NA|15|TRBJ2-1
TGTGCCAGCAGTTCGGGACTTATCTCCTACAATGAGCAGTTCTTC
CASSSGLISYNEQFF
>TRBV6-5|few|NA|14|TRBJ1-2
TGTGCCAGCAGTTACGAAGCCCCCCTCAGGGGCTACACCTTC
CASSYEAPLRGYTF
>TRBV10-3|NA|NA|14|TRBJ2-2
TGTGCCATCAGCGAAGACATATCCACCGGGGAGCTGTTTTTT
CAISEDISTGELFF
>TRBV3-1|many|NA|14|TRBJ1-1
TGTGCCAGCAGCTACGGGGTCAGGGGCACTGAAGCTTTCTTT
CASSYGVRGTEAFF
>TRBV10-3|many|NA|13|TRBJ1-1
TGTGCCATCAGTGATAGTTCCGGGAGGGGAGCTTTCTTT
CAISDSSGRGAFF
>TRBV6-2/TRBV6-3|few|NA|15|TRBJ1-5
TGTGCCAGCAGTGAACAGACCCTGGGCAATCAGCCCCAGCATTTT
CASSEQTLGNQPQHF
>TRBV13|NA|NA|15|TRBJ1-3
TGTGCCAGCAGCTTAGGCCTGGCAGTTGGAAACACCATATATTTT
CASSLGLAVGNTIYF
>TRBV28|many|NA|16|TRBJ1-1
TGTGCCAGCGGGGGATCAGGGTGGGGGCGAGGCACTGAAGCTTTCTTT
CASGGSGWGRGTEAFF
>TRBV28|many|NA|11|TRBJ1-1
TGTGCCAGCAGTCTGGGATCTAAAGCTTTCTTT
CASSLGSKAFF
>TRBV19|few|NA|12|TRBJ1-4
TGTGCCAGTATTGGACCTAATGAAAAACTGTTTTTT
CASIGPNEKLFF
>TRBV7-9|few|NA|14|TRBJ1-1
TGTGCCAGCAGCATCGAAGACGGGAACACTGAAGCTTTCTTT
CASSIEDGNTEAFF
>TRBV7-3|NA|NA|17|TRBJ2-2
TGTGCCAGCAGCTTACTTGGCCAGGGACACAACACCGGGGAGCTGTTTTTT
CASSLLGQGHNTGELFF
>TRBV11-3|few|NA|16|TRBJ2-7
TGTGCCAGCAGCAACCGGCTTGGGGCACGGTCCTGGGAGCAGTACTTC
CASSNRLGARSWEQYF
>TRBV29-1|few|TRBD1|16|TRBJ1-1
TGCAGCGTTAACGGACAGGGCACATCAATTAACACTGAAGCTTTCTTT
CSVNGQGTSINTEAFF
>TRBV20-1|NA|TRBD1|14|TRBJ1-5
TGCAGTGCCATAGGACAGGGGTTGGGGAGGCCCCAGCATTTT
CSAIGQGLGRPQHF
>TRBV12-3/TRBV12-4|many|NA|14|TRBJ2-2
TGTGCCAGCAGTGACCACGGGGAAGCCGGGGAGCTGTTTTTT
CASSDHGEAGELFF
>TRBV28|many|NA|14|TRBJ1-5
TGTGCCACCTCCCCGGGGCGTGGCAATCAGCCCCAGCATTTT
CATSPGRGNQPQHF
>TRBV5-1|many|NA|14|TRBJ1-1
TGCGCCAGCAGCTTGGAAGGGGCAGGCACTGAAGCTTTCTTT
CASSLEGAGTEAFF
>TRBV12-3/TRBV12-4|NA|NA|13|TRBJ1-2
TGTGCCAGCAGTTTAGCAGGGCCCAATGGCTACACCTTC
CASSLAGPNGYTF
>TRBV10-3|NA|TRBD2|17|TRBJ2-2
TGTGCCATCAGTGGTGCGGGAGGACTGACGAACACCGGGGAGCTGTTTTTT
CAISGAGGLTNTGELFF
>TRBV20-1|many|NA|11|TRBJ2-7
TGCAGTGCTGGGAGTCCTTACGAGCAGTACTTC
CSAGSPYEQYF
>TRBV6-1|many|TRBD1|14|TRBJ1-2
TGTGCCAGCCGCACGGGACAGAACAACTATGGCTACACCTTC
CASRTGQNNYGYTF
>TRBV27|many|NA|15|TRBJ1-2
TGTGCCAGCAGTTTGGGGGGCCTAACTAACTATGGCTACACCTTC
CASSLGGLTNYGYTF
>TRBV19|few|NA|15|TRBJ1-1
TGTGCCAGTAGTATAGACGGGGATATGAACACTGAAGCTTTCTTT
CASSIDGDMNTEAFF
>TRBV28|NA|NA|16|TRBJ1-4
TGTGCCAGCAGTTTCGTATACCTTCGAGGGGATGAAAAACTGTTTTTT
CASSFVYLRGDEKLFF
>TRBV6-1|many|TRBD1|15|TRBJ1-2
TGTGCCAGCAGCCCTTTGGGGACAGGGAGCTATGGCTACACCTTC
CASSPLGTGSYGYTF
>TRBV12-3/TRBV12-4|NA|TRBD2|19|TRBJ2-1
TGTGCCAGCAGTTTAGCGCTTACCCGCGGGGGGAAGCTTTACAATGAGCAGTTCTTC
CASSLALTRGGKLYNEQFF
>TRBV6-1|few|NA|15|TRBJ1-5
TGTGCCAGCAGCAAAAACCTAGACGGCAATCAGCCCCAGCATTTT
CASSKNLDGNQPQHF
>TRBV20-1|NA|TRBD1|15|TRBJ2-2
TGCAGTGCTCTTCCAGACAGGGAGAGCACCGGGGAGCTGTTTTTT
CSALPDRESTGELFF
>TRBV5-6|NA|TRBD2|16|TRBJ2-2
TGTGCCAGCAGCTTCCCGGGACTAGAGAACACCGGGGAGCTGTTTTTT
CASSFPGLENTGELFF
>TRBV20-1|many|TRBD1|15|TRBJ1-1
TGCAGTGCTAGAGATCCCGGGACAGTCGGCACTGAAGCTTTCTTT
CSARDPGTVGTEAFF
>TRBV5-1|NA|TRBD2|15|TRBJ2-7
TGCGCCAGCTCGGAAGGGACTAGCGGATACTACGAGCAGTACTTC
CASSEGTSGYYEQYF
>TRBV12-3/TRBV12-4|NA|TRBD2|16|TRBJ2-5
TGTGCCAGCAGCTTCGACGGGGGGGCACTCCAAGAGACCCAGTACTTC
CASSFDGGALQETQYF
>TRBV29-1|many|NA|12|TRBJ1-1
TGCAGCGTTGATAGGGCGAACACTGAAGCTTTCTTT
CSVDRANTEAFF
>TRBV7-6|many|TRBD1|15|TRBJ2-2
TGTGCCAGCAGCCAAAGGACAGGGGACGGCGGGGAGCTGTTTTTT
CASSQRTGDGGELFF
>TRBV28|once|TRBD2|16|TRBJ2-3
TGTGCCAGCAGGAGACCGGGACTAGCGAACACAGATACGCAGTATTTT
CASRRPGLANTDTQYF
>TRBV20-1|NA|NA|15|TRBJ1-2
TGCAGTGCTAGAGACCCACGCATGGGGGCCGATGGCTACACCTTC
CSARDPRMGADGYTF
>TRBV19|many|NA|11|TRBJ1-1
TGTGCCAGTAGTGGCCAGGCTGAAGCTTTCTTT
CASSGQAEAFF